These T cell receptor beta chains were read from a single sample in a study of Ad26.COV2.S vaccination and SARS-CoV-2 variants. Repertoires were generated with immunoSEQ multiplex PCR, while TCRdb's copy carries only in-frame clones and drops some. This repertoire shows about 350,000 clones, about 88% found once; its top ten account for roughly 10%. Sequencing was performed on peripheral blood, taken in a trial of Ad26.COV2.S vaccine versus placebo. The receptors here all came from a person between 18 and 60 years old who received the Ad26.COV2.S COVID-19 vaccine or a placebo. Each CDR3 is given with its conserved first and last residue. Fields, in order: D gene, J gene, V gene, clone size, CDR3 DNA, CDR3 protein. The D gene is left open where the match is weak. Size is omitted from some rows. Given values are once, few, many or a class for expanded clones.

NA,TRBJ1-2,TRBV5-5,NA,TGTGCCAGCAGCTTGTCAGGGAGTGAGTATGGCTACACCTTC,CASSLSGSEYGYTF
TRBD1,TRBJ2-1,TRBV11-2,NA,TGTGCCAGCAGCTTCCGGGACAGGCCTGAGCAGTTCTTC,CASSFRDRPEQFF
NA,TRBJ1-1,TRBV24-1,NA,TGTGCCACCAGTGACCCGACAGGTAACACTGAAGCTTTCTTT,CATSDPTGNTEAFF
NA,TRBJ2-1,TRBV24-1,NA,TGTGCCACCAGAGGGAGATCATACAATGAGCAGTTCTTC,CATRGRSYNEQFF
NA,TRBJ2-3,TRBV5-1,NA,TGCGCCAGCAGCTTGCTCCACAGGTCCCAAGGGACAGATACGCAGTATTTT,CASSLLHRSQGTDTQYF
NA,TRBJ1-2,TRBV7-2,NA,TGTGCCAGCAGCTTAGGGTCCCTTCGAGTCGAGTTCGCGTTC,CASSLGSLRVEFAF
TRBD2,TRBJ2-1,TRBV28,NA,TGTGCCAGCCGGGGGGTCCTCGGCCACAATGAGCAGTTCTTC,CASRGVLGHNEQFF
NA,TRBJ2-6,TRBV5-1,NA,TGCGCCAGCAGCTTTACAAGGGCCATCTCTGGGGCCAACGTCCTGACTTTC,CASSFTRAISGANVLTF
TRBD1,TRBJ1-2,TRBV4-3,once,TGCGCCAGCAGCCAAGCGGGGGCCGGGACAGCCTATGGCTACACCTTC,CASSQAGAGTAYGYTF
TRBD2,TRBJ2-7,TRBV11-2,NA,TGTGCCAGCAGCTCGAAACTAGCGGGAGCCCACGAGCAGTACTTC,CASSSKLAGAHEQYF